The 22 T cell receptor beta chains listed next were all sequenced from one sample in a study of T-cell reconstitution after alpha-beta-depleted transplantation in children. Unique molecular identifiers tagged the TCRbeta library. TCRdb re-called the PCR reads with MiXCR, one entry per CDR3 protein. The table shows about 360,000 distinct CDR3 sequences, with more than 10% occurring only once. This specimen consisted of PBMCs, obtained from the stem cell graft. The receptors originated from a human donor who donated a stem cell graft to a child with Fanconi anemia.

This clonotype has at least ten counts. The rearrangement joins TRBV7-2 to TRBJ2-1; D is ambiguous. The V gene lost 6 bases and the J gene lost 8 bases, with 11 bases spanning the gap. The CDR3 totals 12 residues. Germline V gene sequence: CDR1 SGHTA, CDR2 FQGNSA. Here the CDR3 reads CASSRLLYEQFF. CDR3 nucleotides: TGTGCCAGCAGTCGTCTCTTATATGAGCAGTTCTTC.

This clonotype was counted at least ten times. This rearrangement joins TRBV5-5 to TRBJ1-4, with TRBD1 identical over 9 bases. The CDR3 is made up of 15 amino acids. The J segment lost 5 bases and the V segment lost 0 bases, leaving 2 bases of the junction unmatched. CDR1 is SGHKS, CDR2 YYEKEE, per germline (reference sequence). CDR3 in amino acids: CASSLEGQGNEKLFF. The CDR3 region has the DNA TGTGCCAGCAGCTTGGAAGGACAGGGGAATGAAAAACTGTTTTTT.

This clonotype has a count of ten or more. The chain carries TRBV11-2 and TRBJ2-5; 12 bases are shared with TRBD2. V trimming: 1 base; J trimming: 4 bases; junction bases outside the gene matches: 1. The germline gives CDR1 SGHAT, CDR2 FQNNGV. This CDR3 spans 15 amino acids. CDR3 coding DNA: TGTGCCAGCAGCTTAGTACTAGCGGGGGGAGAGACCCAGTACTTC. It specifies CASSLVLAGGETQYF.

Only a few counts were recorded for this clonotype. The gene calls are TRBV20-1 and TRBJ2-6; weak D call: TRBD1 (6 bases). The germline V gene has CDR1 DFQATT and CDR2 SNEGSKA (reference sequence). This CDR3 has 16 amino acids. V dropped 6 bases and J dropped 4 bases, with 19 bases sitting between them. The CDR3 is CSAHRQAPAGANVLTF. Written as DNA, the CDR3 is TGCAGTGCCCATCGACAGGCACCGGCCGGGGCCAACGTCCTGACTTTC.

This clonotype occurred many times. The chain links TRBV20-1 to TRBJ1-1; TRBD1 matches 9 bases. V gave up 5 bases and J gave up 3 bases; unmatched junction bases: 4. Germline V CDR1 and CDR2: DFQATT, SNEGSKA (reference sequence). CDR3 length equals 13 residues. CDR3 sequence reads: CSAQDRGDTEAFF. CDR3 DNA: TGCAGTGCTCAAGACAGGGGGGACACTGAAGCTTTCTTT.

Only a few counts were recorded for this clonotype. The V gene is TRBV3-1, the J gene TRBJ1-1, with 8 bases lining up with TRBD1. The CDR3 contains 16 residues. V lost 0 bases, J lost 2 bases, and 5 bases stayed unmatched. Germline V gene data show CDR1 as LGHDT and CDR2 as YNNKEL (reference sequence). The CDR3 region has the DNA TGTGCCAGCAGCCAAGAAGCCGGACAGGGTAACACTGAAGCTTTCTTT. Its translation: CASSQEAGQGNTEAFF.

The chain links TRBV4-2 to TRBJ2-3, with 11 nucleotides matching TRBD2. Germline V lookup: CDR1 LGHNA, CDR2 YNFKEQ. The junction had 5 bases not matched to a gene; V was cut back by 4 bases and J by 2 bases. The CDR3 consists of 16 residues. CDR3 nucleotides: TGTGCCAGCAGCCTTAGCGGGGGGGCATTCACAGATACGCAGTATTTT. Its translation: CASSLSGGAFTDTQYF.

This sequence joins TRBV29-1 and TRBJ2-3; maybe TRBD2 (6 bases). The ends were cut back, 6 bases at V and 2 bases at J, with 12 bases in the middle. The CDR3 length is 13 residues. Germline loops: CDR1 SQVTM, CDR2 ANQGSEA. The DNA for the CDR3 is TGCAGCGTAGGCGGGGTTCTCACAGATACGCAGTATTTT. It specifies CSVGGVLTDTQYF.

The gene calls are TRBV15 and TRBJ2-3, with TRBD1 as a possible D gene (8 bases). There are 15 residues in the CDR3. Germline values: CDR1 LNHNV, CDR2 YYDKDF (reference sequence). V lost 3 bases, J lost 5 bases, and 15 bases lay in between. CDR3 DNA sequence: TGTGCCACCAGCAGGTGGACAGGGAGGGGAGATACGCAGTATTTT. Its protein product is CATSRWTGRGDTQYF.

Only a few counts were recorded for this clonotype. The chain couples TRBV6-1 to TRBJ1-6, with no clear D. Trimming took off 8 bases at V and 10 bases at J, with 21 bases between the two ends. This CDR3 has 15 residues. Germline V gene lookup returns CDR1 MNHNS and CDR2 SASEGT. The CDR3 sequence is CASVGSRGPESPLHF. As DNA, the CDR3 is TGTGCCAGCGTCGGGTCGCGTGGGCCAGAGTCACCCCTCCACTTT.

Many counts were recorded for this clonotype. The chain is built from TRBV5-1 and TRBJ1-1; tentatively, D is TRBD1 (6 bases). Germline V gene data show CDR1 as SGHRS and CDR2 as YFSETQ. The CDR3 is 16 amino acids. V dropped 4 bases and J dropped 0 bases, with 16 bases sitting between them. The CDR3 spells CASSPTGIRMNTEAFF. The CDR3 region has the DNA TGCGCCAGCAGCCCCACAGGGATTCGCATGAACACTGAAGCTTTCTTT.

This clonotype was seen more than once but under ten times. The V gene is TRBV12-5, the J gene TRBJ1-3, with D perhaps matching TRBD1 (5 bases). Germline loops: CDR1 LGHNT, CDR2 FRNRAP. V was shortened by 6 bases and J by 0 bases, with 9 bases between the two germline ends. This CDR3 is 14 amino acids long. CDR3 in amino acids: CASGSGTSGNTIYF. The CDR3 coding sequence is TGTGCTAGTGGCTCCGGGACCTCTGGAAACACCATATATTTT.

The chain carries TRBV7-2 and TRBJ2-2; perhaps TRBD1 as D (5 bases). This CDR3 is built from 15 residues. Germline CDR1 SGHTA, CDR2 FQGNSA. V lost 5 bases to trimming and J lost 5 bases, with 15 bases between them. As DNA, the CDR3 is TGTGCCAGCAGCCCCCTGCGCAGGGTGACCGGGGAGCTGTTTTTT. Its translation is CASSPLRRVTGELFF.

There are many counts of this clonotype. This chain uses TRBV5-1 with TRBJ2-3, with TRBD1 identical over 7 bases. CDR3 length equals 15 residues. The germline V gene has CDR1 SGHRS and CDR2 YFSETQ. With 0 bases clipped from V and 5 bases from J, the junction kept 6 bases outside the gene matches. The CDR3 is CASSLVGTEQDTQYF. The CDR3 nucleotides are TGCGCCAGCAGCTTGGTCGGGACAGAGCAAGATACGCAGTATTTT. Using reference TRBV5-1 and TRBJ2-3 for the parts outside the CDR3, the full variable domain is KAGVTQTPRYLIKTRGQQVTLSCSPISGHRSVSWYQQTPGQGLQFLFEYFSETQRNKGNFPGRFSGRQFSNSRSEMNVSTLELGDSALYLCASSLVGTEQDTQYFGPGTRLTVL.

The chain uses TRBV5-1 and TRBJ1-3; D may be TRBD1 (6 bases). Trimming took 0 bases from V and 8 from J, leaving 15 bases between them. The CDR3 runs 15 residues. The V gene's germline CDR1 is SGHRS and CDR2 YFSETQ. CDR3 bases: TGCGCCAGCAGCTTGGATTCGGGACACAGACACACCATATATTTT. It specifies CASSLDSGHRHTIYF.

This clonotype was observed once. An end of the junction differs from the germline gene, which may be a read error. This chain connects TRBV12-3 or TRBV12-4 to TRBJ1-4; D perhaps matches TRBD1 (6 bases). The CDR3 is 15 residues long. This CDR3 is CACSLGGLEGEKLFF. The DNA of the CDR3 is TGTGCCTGCAGTTTAGGGGGACTTGAGGGCGAAAAACTGTTTTTT.

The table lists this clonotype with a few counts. The CDR3 nucleotides read TGTGCCAGCAGTGTCTCCGCGGGGGGGTCCTACAATGAGCAGTTCTTC. Translated, it gives CASSVSAGGSYNEQFF. The V gene is TRBV6-4, the J gene TRBJ2-1; 9 nucleotides match TRBD2. With 4 bases clipped from V and 1 base from J, the junction kept 5 bases outside the gene matches. CDR3 length: 16 residues. Looked up from germline, CDR1 is MRHNA and CDR2 is SNTAGT.

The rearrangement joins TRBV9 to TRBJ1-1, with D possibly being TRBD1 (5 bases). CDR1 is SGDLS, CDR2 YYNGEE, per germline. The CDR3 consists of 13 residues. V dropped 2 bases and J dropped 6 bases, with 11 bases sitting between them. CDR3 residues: CASSVGGRAEAFF. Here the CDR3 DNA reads TGTGCCAGCAGCGTGGGGGGAAGGGCTGAAGCTTTCTTT.

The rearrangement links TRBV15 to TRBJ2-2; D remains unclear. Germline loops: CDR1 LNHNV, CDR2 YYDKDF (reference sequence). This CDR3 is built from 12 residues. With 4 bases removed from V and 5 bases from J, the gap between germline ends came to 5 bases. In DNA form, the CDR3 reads TGTGCCACCAGCAAGTGGACCGGGGAGCTGTTTTTT. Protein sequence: CATSKWTGELFF.

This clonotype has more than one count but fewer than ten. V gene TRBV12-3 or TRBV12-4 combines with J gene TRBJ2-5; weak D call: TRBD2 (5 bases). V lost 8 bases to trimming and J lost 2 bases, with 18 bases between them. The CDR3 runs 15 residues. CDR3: CASGRTGSPQETQYF. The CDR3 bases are TGTGCCAGCGGGCGGACTGGCAGTCCACAAGAGACCCAGTACTTC.

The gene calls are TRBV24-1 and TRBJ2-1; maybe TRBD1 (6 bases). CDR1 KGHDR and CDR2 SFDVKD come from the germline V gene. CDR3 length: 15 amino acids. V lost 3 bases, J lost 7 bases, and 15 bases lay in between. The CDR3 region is CATSDLQDSNNEQFF. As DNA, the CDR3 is TGTGCCACCAGTGATCTCCAGGACAGTAATAATGAGCAGTTCTTC.

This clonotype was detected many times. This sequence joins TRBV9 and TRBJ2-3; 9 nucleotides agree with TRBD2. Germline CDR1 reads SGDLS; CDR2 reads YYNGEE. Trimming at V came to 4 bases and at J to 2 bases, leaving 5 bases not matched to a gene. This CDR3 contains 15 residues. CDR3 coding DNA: TGTGCCAGCAGCCCTCTAGCGGGGACCACAGATACGCAGTATTTT. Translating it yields CASSPLAGTTDTQYF.